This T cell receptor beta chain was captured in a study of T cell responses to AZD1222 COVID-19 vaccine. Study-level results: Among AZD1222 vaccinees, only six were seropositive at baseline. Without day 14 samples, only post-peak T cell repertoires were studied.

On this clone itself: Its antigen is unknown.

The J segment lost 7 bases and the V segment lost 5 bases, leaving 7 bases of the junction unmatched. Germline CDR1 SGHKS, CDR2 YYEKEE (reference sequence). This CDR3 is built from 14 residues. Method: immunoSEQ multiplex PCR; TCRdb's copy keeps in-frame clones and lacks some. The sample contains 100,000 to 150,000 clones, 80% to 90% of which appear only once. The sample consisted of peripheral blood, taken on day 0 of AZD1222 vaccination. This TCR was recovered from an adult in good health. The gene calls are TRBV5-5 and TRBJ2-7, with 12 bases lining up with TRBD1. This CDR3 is CASSWGQGAGEQYF. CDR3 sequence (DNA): TGTGCCAGCAGTTGGGGACAGGGGGCAGGAGAGCAGTACTTC. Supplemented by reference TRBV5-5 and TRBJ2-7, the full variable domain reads DAGVTQSPTHLIKTRGQQVTLRCSPISGHKSVSWYQQVLGQGPQFIFQYYEKEERGRGNFPDRFSARQFPNYSSELNVNALLLGDSALYLCASSWGQGAGEQYFGPGTRLTVT.